This TCR beta chain was profiled in a study of blood T cells in healthy people across ages. Study findings and constraints: Versus aged donors, long-lived donors had higher diversity and more naive CD4+ cells.

Isolating PBMCs gave at least 6 million of these cells per sample. V lost 5 bases to trimming and J lost 5 bases; unmatched junction nucleotides: 8. Germline CDR1 DFQATT, CDR2 SNEGSKA (reference sequence). This CDR3 is built from 15 residues. The use of a sample-barcoded 5' primer and a J-beta primer mix characterized a second PCR of roughly 7 to 11 cycles. Researchers report that a template-switch adaptor with 12 random nucleotides tagged each cDNA molecule. TCRdb re-derived calls from the 5' RACE reads in MiXCR, one entry per CDR3 protein. Of around 620,000 distinct CDR3 sequences in the sample, approximately 30% were seen once. Turning to this clonotype: The antigen is unknown.

V and J are TRBV20-1 and TRBJ1-5; 11 bases map to TRBD1. The sequence derives from a woman in her 70s in good health. The sample taken for sequencing was blood. CDR3 residues: CSARGTGGGYQPQHF. For the CDR3, the DNA is TGCAGTGCTCGAGGGACAGGGGGGGGATATCAGCCCCAGCATTTT.